This note documents a single TCR beta chain sequence. Its target is unknown. One base away lies a much larger clone, so this may be a sequencing read error. TCR beta CDR3 amplification used RNA transcripts. The first-round RT-PCR employed HTBI primers together with the Qiagen OneStep RT-PCR kit. A multiplex PCR was then performed as the second round. TCRdb reanalysed the multiplex PCR reads using MiXCR and keeps one entry per CDR3 protein. Among approximately 460,000 distinct CDR3 sequences listed, around 15% were seen once. Germline lookup yields CDR1 ENHRY and CDR2 SYGVKD. CDR3 length equals 14 residues. The source of the sample is a study of Graves' ophthalmopathy and Graves' hyperthyroidism. Study findings and constraints: Most expanded clonotypes in thyroid above 0.001 frequency also showed up in blood. The study's model predicted ophthalmopathy progression at 70.59% sensitivity and 72% to 75% specificity.

Among the exclusions were patients with other autoimmune diseases, uncontrolled infections, pregnancy or lactation. PBMCs were obtained from 8 to 10 ml of fresh peripheral blood. Sequencing was done on a sample of blood. The sequence was collected from a woman aged 25 to 39 with Graves' ophthalmopathy. The chain uses TRBV10-3 and TRBJ1-6, with 7 bases lining up with TRBD1. The CDR3 here is CAITRGGSNSHLHF. DNA for the CDR3: TGTGCCATCACCCGAGGGGGCTCTAATTCACACCTCCACTTT.